The clone carrying this T cell receptor beta chain was observed a handful of times. These data come from a study of glioma-infiltrating T cells after dendritic cell vaccination. Time point here: after dendritic cell vaccination, including at tumor progression/relapse. Trimming removed 3 bases at V and 4 bases at J, with 7 bases between. The CDR3 spans 12 residues. Looked up from germline, CDR1 is SQVTM and CDR2 is ANQGSEA. Repertoires were generated with immunoSEQ multiplex PCR, while TCRdb's copy carries only in-frame clones and drops some. Of fewer than 85,000 clones listed, about nine tenths are singletons.

This specimen was blood, taken after dendritic cell vaccination. This chain joins TRBV29-1 and TRBJ1-3, with D possibly being TRBD1 (5 bases). The receptor was derived from a human donor with glioblastoma. Written as DNA, the CDR3 is TGCAGCGTTGATCAGGGAGGAAACACCATATATTTT. This codes for CSVDQGGNTIYF.